The rows below give T cell receptor beta chains drawn from one sample of a study of neurological immune-mediated disorders. From the 5' RACE reads, TCRdb called clonotypes with MiXCR, one entry per CDR3 protein. The sample consists of 84,000 or so distinct CDR3 sequences, roughly 4.5% of them appearing once. The sequenced material came from PBMCs. These receptors were taken from a woman in her fifties or sixties with multiple sclerosis. CDR3s include the opening cysteine and the closing phenylalanine or tryptophan. D genes are given only for firm matches. Size is stated for part of the rows, as once, few or many counts, or as a class when the clone is expanded.

j_gene,abundance,v_gene,d_gene,CDR3nt,CDR3aa
TRBJ1-2,many,TRBV20-1,NA,TGCAGTGCGGACGGTGTTCTAGGGGTTTATGGCTACACCTTC,CSADGVLGVYGYTF
TRBJ2-7,many,TRBV12-3/TRBV12-4,NA,TGTGCCAGCAGTTTGGTGATTGGAGGTTCCTACGAGCAGTACTTC,CASSLVIGGSYEQYF
TRBJ2-5,many,TRBV5-1,TRBD1,TGCGCCAGCAGCTTCGGTCTGCAGGGGGCCGAGCTAGAGACCCAGTACTTC,CASSFGLQGAELETQYF
TRBJ2-1,many,TRBV7-9,TRBD2,TGTGCCAGCAGCTCACACCCACTAGCGGGGGGAACCAATGAGCAGTTCTTC,CASSSHPLAGGTNEQFF
TRBJ2-5,many,TRBV5-1,NA,TGCGCCAGCAGCTTGGTCGGGACGGAAGAGACCCAGTACTTC,CASSLVGTEETQYF
TRBJ2-5,many,TRBV7-9,NA,TGTGCCAGCAGCACCCGAGAGACCCAGTACTTC,CASSTRETQYF
TRBJ2-1,NA,TRBV7-7,NA,TGTGCCAGAAGCTTAGGGTCAGGCGCCGGGACTGTAGCCTACAATGAGCAGTTCTTC,CARSLGSGAGTVAYNEQFF
TRBJ1-5,many,TRBV5-1,NA,TGCGCCAGCAGCTTGGGATCAGGGGCCAATCAGCCCCAGCATTTT,CASSLGSGANQPQHF
TRBJ2-1,many,TRBV24-1,TRBD2,TGTGCCACCGGGACCGCCGGGGGGGCCTCCTACAATGAGCAGTTCTTC,CATGTAGGASYNEQFF
TRBJ1-1,many,TRBV20-1,TRBD1,TGCAGTGCTAGAGATCAATTCAGGGGGCAAGCTTTCTTT,CSARDQFRGQAFF
TRBJ2-3,many,TRBV6-1,TRBD2,TGTGCCAGCTCCCCCAGTTCGGGACTAGGCACAGATACGCAGTATTTT,CASSPSSGLGTDTQYF
TRBJ2-7,many,TRBV6-5,NA,TGTGCCAGCAGGGACCTGTACGAGCAGTACTTC,CASRDLYEQYF
TRBJ2-7,many,TRBV28,NA,TGTGCCAGCACCATTCAACCAGGGCCCTACTACGAGCAGTACTTC,CASTIQPGPYYEQYF
TRBJ2-2,many,TRBV5-1,TRBD2,TGCGCCAGCAGCCCCGTCCCTGCTAGCGGGGGCTTGAACACCGGGGAGCTGTTTTTT,CASSPVPASGGLNTGELFF
TRBJ2-5,many,TRBV5-5,TRBD2,TGTGCCAGCAGCCCTGTAGCGGGGGCCGGAGTTAGGTACTTC,CASSPVAGAGVRYF
TRBJ2-2,many,TRBV29-1,TRBD2,TGCAGCGGCGGACTAGCGGGGGGATCGGGCACCGGGGAGCTGTTTTTT,CSGGLAGGSGTGELFF
TRBJ1-6,many,TRBV28,TRBD1,TGTGCCAGCAGTTTCACCTCGACAGGGGCGAAGCCCCTCCACTTT,CASSFTSTGAKPLHF
TRBJ1-2,NA,TRBV3-1,TRBD1,TGTGCCAGCCATAAGGGGGCGCGTAAATACACCTTC,CASHKGARKYTF
TRBJ1-1,many,TRBV30,NA,TGTGCCTGGAGGTACGAGCGTACTGAAGCTTTCTTT,CAWRYERTEAFF
TRBJ2-5,many,TRBV5-6,TRBD2,TGTGCCAGCAGCGCCAGGGTAGAGGTAGCGGGGTTTAAGGGGACCCAGTACTTC,CASSARVEVAGFKGTQYF
TRBJ2-1,many,TRBV3-1,NA,TGTGCCAGCAGCCAGAAAAGTAACAATGAGCAGTTCTTC,CASSQKSNNEQFF
TRBJ1-2,many,TRBV28,NA,TGTGCCAGCAGTTTAGGCGGAACCTGGGAGGGCTACACCTTC,CASSLGGTWEGYTF
TRBJ2-3,NA,TRBV29-1,NA,TGCAGCATTGACTGGCCTCGCACAGATACGCAGTATTTT,CSIDWPRTDTQYF
TRBJ2-4,few,TRBV5-6,NA,TGTGCCAGCAGCTTGGAGGCAGCTCCTCTAGCCAAAAACATTCAGTACTTC,CASSLEAAPLAKNIQYF
TRBJ1-4,many,TRBV20-1,NA,TGCAGTGCTAGGCGGGGAGCTGGGACTAATGAAAAACTGTTTTTT,CSARRGAGTNEKLFF
TRBJ1-3,many,TRBV6-5,NA,TGTGCCAGCAGTTACTCGGTGAGGGGAGGTGGAAACACCATATATTTT,CASSYSVRGGGNTIYF
TRBJ2-7,many,TRBV18,TRBD1,TGTGCCAGCTCACCCCCGGGACAGGGGAGAGAGCAGTACTTC,CASSPPGQGREQYF
TRBJ1-4,many,TRBV12-3/TRBV12-4,NA,TGTGCCAGCAGGACTCACCTCTATGAAAAACTGTTTTTT,CASRTHLYEKLFF
TRBJ1-2,many,TRBV2,NA,TGTGCCAGCAGTGATTCGTTGGGAAACTATGGCTACACCTTC,CASSDSLGNYGYTF
TRBJ1-2,many,TRBV7-2,NA,TGTGCCAGCAGCTTAGCACAGGGTCTAAACTATGGCTACACCTTC,CASSLAQGLNYGYTF
TRBJ2-1,many,TRBV5-1,NA,TGCGCCAGCAGCTTGGGGACATTGGCCTTGCGGGATGAGCAGTTCTTC,CASSLGTLALRDEQFF
TRBJ1-2,many,TRBV3-1,NA,TGTGCCAGCAGCCCTCGGGGGACGAACTATGGCTACACCTTC,CASSPRGTNYGYTF
TRBJ2-7,many,TRBV9,NA,TGTGCCAGCAGCTCAAAAGGGGGGTCCTACGAGCAGTACTTC,CASSSKGGSYEQYF
TRBJ2-6,many,TRBV4-2,NA,TGTGCCAGCAGCCGCCCGGACAACTCTGGGGCCAACGTCCTGACTTTC,CASSRPDNSGANVLTF
TRBJ1-3,many,TRBV7-9,NA,TGTGCCAGCAGCTCACGGGACCGCGTCTCTGGAAACACCATATATTTT,CASSSRDRVSGNTIYF
TRBJ1-1,many,TRBV20-1,NA,TGCAGTGCTAGAGATATAAGAAGGGGGGGGACTGAAGCTTTCTTT,CSARDIRRGGTEAFF
TRBJ2-2,many,TRBV3-1,NA,TGTGCCAGCAGCCAAGCGGGGGGCAGGAACACCGGGGAGCTGTTTTTT,CASSQAGGRNTGELFF
TRBJ2-1,many,TRBV20-1,NA,TGCAGTGCTAGAAGAGACGGTGTACCCTACAATGAGCAGTTCTTC,CSARRDGVPYNEQFF
TRBJ1-2,many,TRBV5-6,TRBD1,TGTGCCAGCAGAAAATGGACAGGGACCCAGGTTGGCTACACCTTC,CASRKWTGTQVGYTF
TRBJ1-1,NA,TRBV5-1,TRBD1,TGCGCCAGCAGCTTGGAATGGACAGGGGGGAACACTGAAGCTTTCTTT,CASSLEWTGGNTEAFF
TRBJ2-2,many,TRBV19,TRBD1,TGTGCCAGTAGTACCGACAGGGTGAGCACCGGGGAGCTGTTTTTT,CASSTDRVSTGELFF
TRBJ2-7,many,TRBV6-5,NA,TGTGCCAGCAGTTACTCCTGGACTTACTACGAGCAGTACTTC,CASSYSWTYYEQYF
TRBJ1-1,many,TRBV7-8,NA,TGTGCCAGCAGCCCGCAGTGGTCGCGGGAAGCTTTCTTT,CASSPQWSREAFF
TRBJ1-1,many,TRBV5-5,NA,TGTGCCAGCAGCCCACTCGGACAGATGAACACTGAAGCTTTCTTT,CASSPLGQMNTEAFF
TRBJ1-6,many,TRBV6-5,NA,TGTGCCAGCAGTTACGGACCTTATAATTCACCCCTCCACTTT,CASSYGPYNSPLHF
TRBJ1-5,many,TRBV20-1,NA,TGCAGTGCTAGTGGCTTTAGCAATCAGCCCCAGCATTTT,CSASGFSNQPQHF
TRBJ1-5,many,TRBV4-1,NA,TGCGCCAGCAGCCAAGATCAGCGGCAGCCCCAGCATTTT,CASSQDQRQPQHF
TRBJ2-1,many,TRBV20-1,TRBD2,TGCAGTGCTAGAGATGAGGTTTGGGCGGGGGGGCAGCAGTTCTTC,CSARDEVWAGGQQFF
TRBJ2-7,many,TRBV11-1,NA,TGTGCCAGCAGCTTAGCCAGGGACCACGAGCAGTACTTC,CASSLARDHEQYF
TRBJ2-6,many,TRBV28,NA,TGTGCCAGCAGGGAAGAAGGGGGCTCTGGGGCCAACGTCCTGACTTTC,CASREEGGSGANVLTF
TRBJ2-6,NA,TRBV18,TRBD1,TGTGCCAGCTCAAGGGACAGGGCTAACTCTGGGGCCAACGTCCTGACTTTC,CASSRDRANSGANVLTF
TRBJ1-2,many,TRBV5-1,NA,TGCGCCAGCAGCCCACCCCAGGGAAACTATGGCTACACCTTC,CASSPPQGNYGYTF
TRBJ2-7,many,TRBV6-6,TRBD1,TGTGCCAGCAGTCGGGACAGGGGGTTCGAGCAGTACTTC,CASSRDRGFEQYF
TRBJ1-5,many,TRBV20-1,TRBD1,TGCAGTGCTAGAGCGGGACAGGGAAATCAGCCCCAGCATTTT,CSARAGQGNQPQHF
TRBJ2-6,many,TRBV7-6,TRBD1,TGTGCCAGCAGCTTAGGAGGGACAGCTCTCGGAGCTGGGGCCAACGTCCTGACTTTC,CASSLGGTALGAGANVLTF